This is a list of T cell receptor beta chains from one sample in a study of regulatory dendritic cells for organ transplantation. The protocol was immunoSEQ multiplex PCR, while the TCRdb copy is restricted to in-frame clones and leaves out a portion. The sample carries fewer than 50,000 clones, over 80% recorded once. Sequencing was performed on naive CD8+ T cells from blood. All receptors come from a human donor in good health. CDR3s include the opening cysteine and the closing phenylalanine or tryptophan. D genes are given only for firm matches. The size field is filled for only some rows; it gives once, few, many or a size class.

j_gene | v_gene | d_gene | len | abundance | CDR3nt | CDR3aa
TRBJ1-1 | TRBV6-1 | - | 16 | - | TGTGCCAGCAGTGAACCACCGAGGCGGCCCAACACTGAAGCTTTCTTT | CASSEPPRRPNTEAFF
TRBJ1-1 | TRBV28 | - | 14 | - | TGTGCCAGCAGCCCCTTGGGAGTGAACACTGAAGCTTTCTTT | CASSPLGVNTEAFF
TRBJ1-1 | TRBV10-3 | - | 12 | - | TGTGCCAACCAGGGCATGAACACTGAAGCTTTCTTT | CANQGMNTEAFF
TRBJ1-1 | TRBV18 | - | 13 | once | TGTGCCAGCTCACCCAATACAAGAACGGAAGCTTTCTTT | CASSPNTRTEAFF
TRBJ2-7 | TRBV5-5 | TRBD2 | 17 | - | TGTGCCAGCAGCTTCACTGAGGCTAGCGGGGCTCCTTACGAGCAGTACTTC | CASSFTEASGAPYEQYF
TRBJ1-1 | TRBV4-3 | TRBD1 | 15 | - | TGCGCCAGCAGCCAAGGGACAGGGGAGGGCACTGAAGCTTTCTTT | CASSQGTGEGTEAFF
TRBJ2-7 | TRBV7-2 | TRBD1 | 13 | - | TGTGCCAGCAGCCAGGGACAGACCTACGAGCAGTACTTC | CASSQGQTYEQYF
TRBJ2-1 | TRBV6-6 | - | 13 | - | TGTGCCAGCAGTTACTCGGCCGCCAATGAGCAGTTCTTC | CASSYSAANEQFF
TRBJ2-2 | TRBV7-6 | - | 13 | - | TGTGCCAGCAGCGGGCAGAGCACCGGGGAGCTGTTTTTT | CASSGQSTGELFF
TRBJ2-1 | TRBV6-5 | TRBD2 | 16 | - | TGTGCCAGCAGTTTCCTGGCGGGGGGCGCCTACAATGAGCAGTTCTTC | CASSFLAGGAYNEQFF
TRBJ2-5 | TRBV5-5 | - | 15 | - | TGTGCCAGCAGCTGGAGGGACGGGAGACAAGAGACCCAGTACTTC | CASSWRDGRQETQYF
TRBJ2-7 | TRBV13 | TRBD2 | 15 | - | TGTGCCAGCAGTGCAGGACTAGCGAGATCTTACGAGCAGTACTTC | CASSAGLARSYEQYF
TRBJ2-7 | TRBV7-9 | - | 14 | - | TGTGCCAGCAGCCGTGGGGCCAGAACCTACGAGCAGTACTTC | CASSRGARTYEQYF
TRBJ2-7 | TRBV19 | TRBD1 | 15 | - | TGTGCCAGTAGTATAAGGACAGGGGCGATCTACGAGCAGTACTTC | CASSIRTGAIYEQYF
TRBJ1-2 | TRBV4-3 | - | 14 | - | TGCGCCAGCAGCCATGGGGGGCCTGGCTATGGCTACACCTTC | CASSHGGPGYGYTF
TRBJ2-7 | TRBV6-1 | - | 13 | - | TGTGCCAGCAGTGAAGGACTTTCCTACGAGCAGTACTTC | CASSEGLSYEQYF
TRBJ2-7 | TRBV4-2 | TRBD2 | 17 | - | TGTGCCAGCAGCCAAGAGGGTAATAGCGGGGGGGCGTATGAGCAGTACTTC | CASSQEGNSGGAYEQYF
TRBJ2-7 | TRBV11-1 | TRBD1 | 17 | - | TGTGCCAGCAGCTTTGACTGGACAGGGGGAAGTTCCTACGAGCAGTACTTC | CASSFDWTGGSSYEQYF
TRBJ2-6 | TRBV25-1 | - | 18 | - | TGTGCCAGCAGTGCCCACGCTACAGGGCCCTCTGGGGCCAACGTCCTGACTTTC | CASSAHATGPSGANVLTF
TRBJ1-1 | TRBV7-3 | - | 14 | few | TGTGCCAGCAGCTTAGCGCCCCGGGGCACTGAAGCTTTCTTT | CASSLAPRGTEAFF
TRBJ2-1 | TRBV14 | TRBD2 | 16 | - | TGTGCCAGCAGCCAAGTTCTAGCGGGAGTTAACAATGAGCAGTTCTTC | CASSQVLAGVNNEQFF
TRBJ2-3 | TRBV4-3 | TRBD2 | 17 | - | TGCGCCAGCAGCCAAGTCCCCGCGGGGGGCGTCACAGATACGCAGTATTTT | CASSQVPAGGVTDTQYF
TRBJ2-5 | TRBV15 | TRBD1 | 14 | - | TGTGCCACCAGCAGAGTCGGACAGGGGGAGACCCAGTACTTC | CATSRVGQGETQYF
TRBJ2-2 | TRBV27 | TRBD2 | 17 | - | TGTGCCAGCAGTTTAAGTGGAGCGGGAGGGCCGACCGGGGAGCTGTTTTTT | CASSLSGAGGPTGELFF
TRBJ1-6 | TRBV15 | - | 16 | once | TGTGCCACCAGCAGTGAGAAGGGCAGGGCCGCATCACCCCTCCACTTT | CATSSEKGRAASPLHF
TRBJ2-7 | TRBV6-5 | - | 13 | - | TGTGCCAGCAGCCCCCCACTAGCCTACGAGCAGTACTTC | CASSPPLAYEQYF
TRBJ1-2 | TRBV27 | TRBD1 | 17 | once | TGTGCCAGCAGTCCCCCAATTTCGACAGGGATCGTTGAGGGCTACACCTTC | CASSPPISTGIVEGYTF
TRBJ2-7 | TRBV7-2 | - | 15 | - | TGTGCCAGCAGCTTCTCCCCAGGGTCGACCTACGAGCAGTACTTC | CASSFSPGSTYEQYF
TRBJ2-3 | TRBV5-6 | TRBD2 | 18 | - | TGTGCCAGCAGCTTAGGACTAGCGGGGGGGTTGTTCGCAGATACGCAGTATTTT | CASSLGLAGGLFADTQYF
TRBJ2-1 | TRBV2 | - | 16 | - | TGTGCCAGCACTGCGGTCTCTATGAGCTCCTACAATGAGCAGTTCTTC | CASTAVSMSSYNEQFF
TRBJ2-7 | TRBV28 | TRBD1 | 16 | - | TGTGCCAGCAGTTTAGATCCCCAGGGGGAATCCTACGAGCAGTACTTC | CASSLDPQGESYEQYF
TRBJ2-7 | TRBV28 | TRBD2 | 16 | - | TGTGCCAGCAGTTCCCCCCTCAGCGGGAGGATCGGTGAGCAGTACTTC | CASSSPLSGRIGEQYF
TRBJ1-1 | TRBV12-5 | - | 12 | - | TGTGCTAGTGGTTCCGACAGACTTGAAGCTTTCTTT | CASGSDRLEAFF
TRBJ2-7 | TRBV4-3 | TRBD1 | 16 | - | TGCGCCAGCAGCCAAGATTTGACAGGGGGTCGGTACGAGCAGTACTTC | CASSQDLTGGRYEQYF
TRBJ2-2 | TRBV11-2 | - | 15 | - | TGTGCCAGCATCCCAGCAGAACCAGCGGCCGGGGAGCTGTTTTTT | CASIPAEPAAGELFF
TRBJ2-2 | TRBV5-1 | - | 13 | - | TGCGCCAGCAGCTTGGCCTACACCGGGGAGCTGTTTTTT | CASSLAYTGELFF
TRBJ2-7 | TRBV15 | TRBD2 | 8 | - | TGTGCCACCGGCGGGGGAGACTTC | CATGGGDF
TRBJ1-1 | TRBV15 | - | 14 | - | TGTGCCACCAGCAGAGTCCAGGTGAACACTGAAGCTTTCTTT | CATSRVQVNTEAFF
TRBJ2-1 | TRBV14 | - | 15 | - | TGTGCCAGCAGCCAAGATGTAGGCGGGATGGATGAGCAGTTCTTC | CASSQDVGGMDEQFF
TRBJ1-2 | TRBV30 | - | 16 | - | TGTGCCTGGAGCAATCCGGGACTCTCTGATAACTATGGCTACACCTTC | CAWSNPGLSDNYGYTF
TRBJ2-3 | TRBV7-9 | - | 11 | - | TGTGTAAGTGGGGGCCCAGATACGCAGTATTTT | CVSGGPDTQYF
TRBJ2-5 | TRBV29-1 | - | 12 | once | TGCAGCGTCCGCGGGCAGAAAGAGACCCAGTACTTC | CSVRGQKETQYF
TRBJ1-1 | TRBV2 | - | 14 | few | TGTGCCAGCAGTGAAGGCAATTTGAACACTGAAGCTTTCTTT | CASSEGNLNTEAFF
TRBJ2-5 | TRBV15 | - | 14 | - | TGTGCCACCAGCAGAGTACGAGGCGGGGAGACCCAGTACTTC | CATSRVRGGETQYF
TRBJ2-1 | TRBV4-2 | TRBD1 | 16 | - | TGTGCCAGCAGCCAAGCCACCGGGACAGGGGCGGACGAGCAGTTCTTC | CASSQATGTGADEQFF
TRBJ2-5 | TRBV27 | TRBD1 | 14 | - | TGTGCCAGCAGCTTGGGACAGCCCTTAGAGACCCAGTACTTC | CASSLGQPLETQYF
TRBJ2-1 | TRBV6-4 | TRBD2 | 18 | - | TGTGCCAGCAGTGACTCGGGACTAGCGGGAGGGCTTGGCGATGAGCAGTTCTTC | CASSDSGLAGGLGDEQFF
TRBJ2-3 | TRBV28 | TRBD1 | 14 | - | TGTGCCAGCAGCCCGGGACAGGGGGCAGATACGCAGTATTTT | CASSPGQGADTQYF
TRBJ2-5 | TRBV5-4 | TRBD1 | 14 | - | TGTGCCAGCCGAAGACAGGGTGGGCGAGAGACCCAGTACTTC | CASRRQGGRETQYF
TRBJ2-7 | TRBV19 | - | 14 | - | TGTGCCAGTAGTACCGGGGCCTTATCCTACGAGCAGTACTTC | CASSTGALSYEQYF
TRBJ1-5 | TRBV28 | TRBD1 | 14 | - | TGTGCCAGCAGTCCAGGACAGGGTCGGCAGCCCCAGCATTTT | CASSPGQGRQPQHF